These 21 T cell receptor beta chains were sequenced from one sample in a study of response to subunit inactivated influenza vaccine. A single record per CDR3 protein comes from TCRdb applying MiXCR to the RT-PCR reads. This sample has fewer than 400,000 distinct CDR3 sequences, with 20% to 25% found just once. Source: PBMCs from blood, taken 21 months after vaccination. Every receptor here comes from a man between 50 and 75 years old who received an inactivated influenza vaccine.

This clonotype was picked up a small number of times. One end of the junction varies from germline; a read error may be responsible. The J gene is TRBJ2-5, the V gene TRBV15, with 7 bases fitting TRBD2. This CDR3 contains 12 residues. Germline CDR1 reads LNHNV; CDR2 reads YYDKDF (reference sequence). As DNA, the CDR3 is TGTGCCACCAGCAGAGATTCGCAGGGAGGGAACTTC. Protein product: CATSRDSQGGNF.

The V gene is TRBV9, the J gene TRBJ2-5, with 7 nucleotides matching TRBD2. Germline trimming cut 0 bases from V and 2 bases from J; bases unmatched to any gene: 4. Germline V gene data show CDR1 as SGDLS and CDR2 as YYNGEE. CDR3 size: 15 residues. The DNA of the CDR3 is TGTGCCAGCAGCGTAGGCCCTAGCGGTCAAGAGACCCAGTACTTC. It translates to CASSVGPSGQETQYF.

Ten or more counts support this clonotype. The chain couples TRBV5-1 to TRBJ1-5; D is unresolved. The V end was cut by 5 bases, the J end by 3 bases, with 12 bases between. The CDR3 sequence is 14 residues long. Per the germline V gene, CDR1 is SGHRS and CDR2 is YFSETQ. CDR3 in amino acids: CASSLDGANQPQHF. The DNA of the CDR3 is TGCGCCAGCAGTTTAGACGGTGCCAATCAGCCCCAGCATTTT.

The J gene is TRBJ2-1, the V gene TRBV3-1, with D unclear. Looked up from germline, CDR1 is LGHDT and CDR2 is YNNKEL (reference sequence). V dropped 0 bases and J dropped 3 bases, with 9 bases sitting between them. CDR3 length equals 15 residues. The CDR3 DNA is TGTGCCAGCAGCCAAGAGGGGAAACTCTACAATGAGCAGTTCTTC. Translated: CASSQEGKLYNEQFF.

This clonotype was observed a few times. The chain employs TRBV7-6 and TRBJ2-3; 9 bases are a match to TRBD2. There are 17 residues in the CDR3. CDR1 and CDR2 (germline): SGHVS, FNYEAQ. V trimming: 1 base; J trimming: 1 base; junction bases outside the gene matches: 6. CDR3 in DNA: TGTGCCAGCAGCTTAGAGTCTAGCGGGGCCCGCACAGATACGCAGTATTTT. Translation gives CASSLESSGARTDTQYF.

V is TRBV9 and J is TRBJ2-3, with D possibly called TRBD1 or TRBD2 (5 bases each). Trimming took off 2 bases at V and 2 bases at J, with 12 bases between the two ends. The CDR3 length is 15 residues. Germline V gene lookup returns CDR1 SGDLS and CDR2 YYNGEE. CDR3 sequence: CASSVIGTATDTQYF. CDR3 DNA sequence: TGTGCCAGCAGCGTCATAGGGACGGCCACAGATACGCAGTATTTT.

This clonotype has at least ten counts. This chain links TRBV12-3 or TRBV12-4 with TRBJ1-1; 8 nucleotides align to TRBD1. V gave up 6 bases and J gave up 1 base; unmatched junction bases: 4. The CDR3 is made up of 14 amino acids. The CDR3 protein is CASSPTGENTEAFF. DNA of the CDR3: TGTGCCAGCAGCCCGACAGGGGAGAACACTGAAGCTTTCTTT.

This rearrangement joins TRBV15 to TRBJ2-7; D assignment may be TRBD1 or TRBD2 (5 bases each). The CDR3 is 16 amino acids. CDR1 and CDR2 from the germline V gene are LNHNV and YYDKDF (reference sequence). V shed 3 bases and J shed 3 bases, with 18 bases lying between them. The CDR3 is CATSSGTRDLGYEQYF. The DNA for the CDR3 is TGTGCCACCAGCAGCGGAACCCGGGACCTCGGCTACGAGCAGTACTTC.

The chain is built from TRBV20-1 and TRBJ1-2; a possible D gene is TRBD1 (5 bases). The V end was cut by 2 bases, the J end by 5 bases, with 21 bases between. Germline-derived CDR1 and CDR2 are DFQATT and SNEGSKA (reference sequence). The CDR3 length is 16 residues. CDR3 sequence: CSARQTGVQGRYGYTF. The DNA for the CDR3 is TGCAGTGCTAGACAAACCGGGGTGCAGGGTCGTTATGGCTACACCTTC.

This CDR3 is CASSPNQGATLVNTEAFF. CDR3 bases: TGCGCCAGCAGCCCAAATCAGGGGGCTACGCTAGTGAACACTGAAGCTTTCTTT. J is TRBJ1-1 and V is TRBV4-1, with 8 nucleotides matching TRBD1. Trimming at V came to 4 bases and at J to 0 bases, leaving 13 bases not matched to a gene. CDR3 length: 18 residues. The germline V gene has CDR1 MGHRA and CDR2 YSYEKL.

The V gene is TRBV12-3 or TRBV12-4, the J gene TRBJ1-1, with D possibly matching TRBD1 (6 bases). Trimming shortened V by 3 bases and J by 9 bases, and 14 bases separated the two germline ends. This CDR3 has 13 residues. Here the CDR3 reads CASSFPGQSKAFF. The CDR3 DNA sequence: TGTGCCAGCAGTTTTCCCGGACAGAGCAAAGCTTTCTTT.

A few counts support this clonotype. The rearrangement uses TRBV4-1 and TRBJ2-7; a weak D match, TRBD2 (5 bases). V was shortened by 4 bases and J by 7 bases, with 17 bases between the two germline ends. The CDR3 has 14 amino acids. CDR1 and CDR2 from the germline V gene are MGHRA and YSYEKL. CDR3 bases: TGCGCCAGCAGCCCGTTTGGACTGGCTGGGGAGCAGTACTTC. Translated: CASSPFGLAGEQYF.

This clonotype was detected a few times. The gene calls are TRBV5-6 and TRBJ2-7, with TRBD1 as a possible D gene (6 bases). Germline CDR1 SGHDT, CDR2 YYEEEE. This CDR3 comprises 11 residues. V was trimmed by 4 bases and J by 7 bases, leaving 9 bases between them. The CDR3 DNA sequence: TGTGCCAGCAGCCAAGACAGGGAGCAGTACTTC. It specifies CASSQDREQYF. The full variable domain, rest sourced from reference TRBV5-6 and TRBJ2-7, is DAGVTQSPTHLIKTRGQQVTLRCSPKSGHDTVSWYQQALGQGPQFIFQYYEEEERQRGNFPDRFSGHQFPNYSSELNVNALLLGDSALYLCASSQDREQYFGPGTRLTVT.

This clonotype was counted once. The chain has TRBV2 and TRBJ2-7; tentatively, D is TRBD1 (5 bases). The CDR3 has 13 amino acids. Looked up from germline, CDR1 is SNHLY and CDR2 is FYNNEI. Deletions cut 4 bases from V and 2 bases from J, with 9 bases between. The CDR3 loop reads CASSVREPYEQYF. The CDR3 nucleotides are TGTGCCAGCAGTGTCAGGGAACCCTACGAGCAGTACTTC.

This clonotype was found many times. The CDR3 protein is CASSPRGGTEAFF. DNA for the CDR3: TGTGCCAGCTCACCACGGGGAGGGACTGAAGCTTTCTTT. The chain is built from TRBV18 and TRBJ1-1; no reliable D call. V shed 1 base and J shed 5 bases, with 8 bases lying between them. The CDR3 contains 13 residues. Germline V gives CDR1 KGHSH, CDR2 LQKENI.

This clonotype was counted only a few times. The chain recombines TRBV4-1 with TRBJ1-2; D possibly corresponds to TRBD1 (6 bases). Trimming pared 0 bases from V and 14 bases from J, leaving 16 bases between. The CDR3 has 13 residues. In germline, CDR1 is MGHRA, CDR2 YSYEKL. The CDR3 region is CASSQEPTGHRTF. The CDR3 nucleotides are TGCGCCAGCAGCCAAGAACCCACAGGGCATCGGACCTTC.

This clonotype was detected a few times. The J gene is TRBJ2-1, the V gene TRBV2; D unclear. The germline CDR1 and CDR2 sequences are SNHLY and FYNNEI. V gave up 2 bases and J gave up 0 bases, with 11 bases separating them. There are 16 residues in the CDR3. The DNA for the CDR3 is TGTGCCAGCAGTGAATTGCTGTACAGCTCCTACAATGAGCAGTTCTTC. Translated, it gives CASSELLYSSYNEQFF.

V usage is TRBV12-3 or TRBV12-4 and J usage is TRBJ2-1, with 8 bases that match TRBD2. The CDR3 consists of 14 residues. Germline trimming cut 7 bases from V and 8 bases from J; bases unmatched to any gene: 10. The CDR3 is CASTPSGSLYEQFF. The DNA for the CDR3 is TGTGCCAGCACTCCGAGCGGGAGTCTGTATGAGCAGTTCTTC.

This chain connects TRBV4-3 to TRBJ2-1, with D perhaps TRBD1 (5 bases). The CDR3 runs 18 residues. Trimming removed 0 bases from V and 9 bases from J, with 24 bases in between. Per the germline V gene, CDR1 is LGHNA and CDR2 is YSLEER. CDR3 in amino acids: CASSQDLVGQGLLGEQFF. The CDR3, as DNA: TGCGCCAGCAGCCAAGATCTTGTCGGGCAGGGCCTTTTAGGTGAGCAGTTCTTC.

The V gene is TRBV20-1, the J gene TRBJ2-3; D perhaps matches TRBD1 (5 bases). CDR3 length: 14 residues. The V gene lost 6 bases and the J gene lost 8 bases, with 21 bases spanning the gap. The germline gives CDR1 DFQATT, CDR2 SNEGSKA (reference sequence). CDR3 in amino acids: CSARDISSGGTQYF. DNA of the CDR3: TGCAGTGCCAGGGATATTTCATCAGGCGGTACGCAGTATTTT.

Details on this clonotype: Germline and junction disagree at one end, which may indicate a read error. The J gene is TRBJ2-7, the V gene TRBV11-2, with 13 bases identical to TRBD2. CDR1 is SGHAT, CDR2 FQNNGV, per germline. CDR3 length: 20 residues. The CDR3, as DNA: TGTGCCAGCAGCTTTCCGACTAGCGGGGGGAGGCCGTCCATCACCTACGAGCAGTACTTT. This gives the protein CASSFPTSGGRPSITYEQYF.